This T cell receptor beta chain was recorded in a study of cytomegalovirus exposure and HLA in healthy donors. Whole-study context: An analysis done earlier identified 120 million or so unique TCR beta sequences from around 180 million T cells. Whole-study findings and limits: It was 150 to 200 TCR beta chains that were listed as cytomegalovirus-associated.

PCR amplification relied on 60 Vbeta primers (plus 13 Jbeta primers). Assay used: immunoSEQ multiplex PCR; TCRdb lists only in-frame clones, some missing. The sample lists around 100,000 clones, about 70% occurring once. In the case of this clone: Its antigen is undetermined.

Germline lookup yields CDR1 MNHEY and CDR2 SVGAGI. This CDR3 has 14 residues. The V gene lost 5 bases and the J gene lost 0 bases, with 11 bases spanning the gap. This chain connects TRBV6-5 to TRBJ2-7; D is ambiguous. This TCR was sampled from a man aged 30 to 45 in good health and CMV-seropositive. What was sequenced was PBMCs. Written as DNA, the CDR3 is TGTGCCAGCAGTGAGGTCCTAAGCTCCTACGAGCAGTACTTC. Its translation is CASSEVLSSYEQYF.